Listed below are T cell receptor beta chains from one sample, sequenced in a study of molecular identifiers for immune sequencing clone quantification. TCRdb redid the calling of the PCR reads with MiXCR, one entry per CDR3 protein. The repertoire holds around 320,000 distinct CDR3 sequences, with roughly a quarter as singletons. The sample consisted of naive CD8+ T cells from blood, with Jurkat cell RNA spiked in. The receptor set was obtained from a human donor in good health. Some libraries in this study had Jurkat cell RNA spiked in. CDR3s include the opening cysteine and the closing phenylalanine or tryptophan. D genes are given only for firm matches. The size of a clone is reported for some rows only, either as once, few or many, or as a class for expanded clones.

v_call: TRBV30
j_call: TRBJ2-3
d_call: .
clone_size: many
cdr3_aa: CAWSGQGPTDTQYF

v_call: TRBV7-9
j_call: TRBJ1-1
d_call: .
clone_size: few
cdr3_aa: CASDGDLLNTEAFF

v_call: TRBV13
j_call: TRBJ2-3
d_call: .
clone_size: many
cdr3_aa: CASSSSTDTQYF

v_call: TRBV7-9
j_call: TRBJ2-5
d_call: TRBD2
clone_size: many
cdr3_aa: CASSQIAGVLETQYF

v_call: TRBV4-3
j_call: TRBJ1-5
d_call: TRBD1
clone_size: few
cdr3_aa: CASSQDTGGNQPQHF

v_call: TRBV27
j_call: TRBJ1-6
d_call: .
clone_size: .
cdr3_aa: CASSLWVNSPLHF

v_call: TRBV12-3/TRBV12-4
j_call: TRBJ2-1
d_call: .
clone_size: .
cdr3_aa: CASTTDLGYGEGYQRGRFF

v_call: TRBV14
j_call: TRBJ2-5
d_call: .
clone_size: many
cdr3_aa: CASSQVGDSRETQYF

v_call: TRBV13
j_call: TRBJ2-3
d_call: TRBD1
clone_size: many
cdr3_aa: CASSPRTGESTDTQYF

v_call: TRBV10-3
j_call: TRBJ2-3
d_call: .
clone_size: .
cdr3_aa: CAISESFEGQSTDTQYF

v_call: TRBV10-2
j_call: TRBJ2-3
d_call: TRBD2
clone_size: .
cdr3_aa: CASKESGGTTDTQYF

v_call: TRBV7-9
j_call: TRBJ1-1
d_call: TRBD1
clone_size: few
cdr3_aa: CASSDGTDFEAFF

v_call: TRBV6-1
j_call: TRBJ2-3
d_call: .
clone_size: few
cdr3_aa: CASSDFRQTTDTQYF

v_call: TRBV27
j_call: TRBJ2-2
d_call: .
clone_size: .
cdr3_aa: CASSLVPANTGELFF

v_call: TRBV13
j_call: TRBJ2-3
d_call: .
clone_size: few
cdr3_aa: CASSQTGTSSTDTQYF

v_call: TRBV7-8
j_call: TRBJ2-3
d_call: TRBD2
clone_size: .
cdr3_aa: CASTLQGKLAGAFWGTDTQYF

v_call: TRBV6-5
j_call: TRBJ2-7
d_call: .
clone_size: few
cdr3_aa: CASSYSAEGEQYF

v_call: TRBV20-1
j_call: TRBJ1-1
d_call: .
clone_size: few
cdr3_aa: CSATPPNTEAFF

v_call: TRBV21-1
j_call: TRBJ2-6
d_call: .
clone_size: many
cdr3_aa: CASSKVPGSGANVLTF

v_call: TRBV6-1
j_call: TRBJ2-4
d_call: TRBD2
clone_size: few
cdr3_aa: CARRGAVAGDPGAKNIQYF

v_call: TRBV7-6
j_call: TRBJ1-6
d_call: .
clone_size: many
cdr3_aa: CASSPTEYNSPLHF

v_call: TRBV5-4
j_call: TRBJ2-1
d_call: TRBD2
clone_size: .
cdr3_aa: CASSLRGLAGEEQFF

v_call: TRBV29-1
j_call: TRBJ2-5
d_call: .
clone_size: many
cdr3_aa: CSVITSRPGLVETQYF

v_call: TRBV4-3
j_call: TRBJ1-1
d_call: .
clone_size: many
cdr3_aa: CASSQYRNTEAFF

v_call: TRBV7-6
j_call: TRBJ2-5
d_call: TRBD2
clone_size: many
cdr3_aa: CASSLGRLRELRETQYF

v_call: TRBV27
j_call: TRBJ2-2
d_call: .
clone_size: .
cdr3_aa: CASNDRMNTGELFF

v_call: TRBV2
j_call: TRBJ2-5
d_call: .
clone_size: .
cdr3_aa: CASMEEISFETQYF

v_call: TRBV5-6
j_call: TRBJ2-3
d_call: .
clone_size: many
cdr3_aa: CASSLRADTQYF

v_call: TRBV9
j_call: TRBJ1-1
d_call: .
clone_size: many
cdr3_aa: CASSASRANTEAFF